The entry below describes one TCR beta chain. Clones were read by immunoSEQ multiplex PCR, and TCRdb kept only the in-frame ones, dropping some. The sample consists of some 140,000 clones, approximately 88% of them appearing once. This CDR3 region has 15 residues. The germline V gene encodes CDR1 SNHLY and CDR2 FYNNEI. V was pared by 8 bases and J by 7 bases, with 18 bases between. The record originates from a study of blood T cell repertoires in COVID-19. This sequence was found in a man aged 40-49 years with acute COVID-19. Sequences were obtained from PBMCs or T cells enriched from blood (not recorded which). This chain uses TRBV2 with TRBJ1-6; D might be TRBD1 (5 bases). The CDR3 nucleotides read TGTGCCAGCGGGCCCTGGGGGGGGGAAAATTCACCCCTCCACTTT. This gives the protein CASGPWGGENSPLHF.